This TCR beta chain was retrieved from a study of Ad26.COV2.S vaccination and SARS-CoV-2 variants (dated by TCRdb to about 2021). As for the study more broadly: Donors in the vaccine arm were drawn from COV1001, a multicentre, randomized, double-blind, placebo-controlled phase I-IIa trial testing Ad26.COV2.S in healthy adults. Blinding of investigators to trial group allocation was maintained during experiments and outcome assessment. A total of 32 samples were included in the TCR-sequenced set, comprising roughly 19 Ad26.COV2.S vaccine recipients, 5 placebo recipients and 8 SARS-CoV-2 convalescent individuals. Trial participants were randomized into five groups of five, in which low-dose or high-dose Ad26.COV2.S was given once or twice, or placebo was given on both occasions. Dosing of Ad26.COV2.S was intramuscular, at either 5x10^10 or 1x10^11 viral particles, delivered as one shot or as two shots spaced 56 days apart. Sequencing of the TCRbeta repertoire served to evaluate the specificity and breadth of SARS-CoV-2-reactive T cell receptors following Ad26.COV2.S vaccination.

On the study overall, not on this receptor specifically: The authors noted that the TCR breadth and depth analyses may have underestimated total T cell responses. The study was not powered to compare responses between vaccine doses or regimens. After vaccination, spike-specific CD8+ and CD4+ T cell responses were reported to show substantial breadth. Vaccine and placebo recipients had comparable non-spike TCR breadth, which fits with the vaccine containing only spike. Compared with placebo recipients, Ad26.COV2.S recipients showed higher spike-specific TCR breadth (P = 0.0014).

The intended sense of this specimen's treatment or condition label: some 20 received Ad26.COV2.S at low or high dose, single or two shots; about 5 received placebo; per-sample allocation not given. For vaccine and placebo recipients, repertoires were sequenced using samples collected on day 63 after the first injection. In Cohort 1b, 25 or so adults aged 18-55 years were enrolled at a single site in Boston, USA, between 29 July and 7 August 2020. Ad26.COV2.S consisted of a replication-incompetent adenovirus type 26 vector by which a prefusion-stabilized SARS-CoV-2 spike protein from the original Wuhan strain was expressed. From cysteine to phenylalanine, the CDR3 is 11 amino acids long. Kept here is only the CDR3 DNA, which spans 33 bases and is read in frame from base 1. Relative to germline, V is 3 bases shorter and J is 6 bases shorter, with 5 bases between their ends. For CDR1 and CDR2, the germline V gene lists MNHEY and SVGAGI.

Turning to this clone: The clone's antigen remains unknown. No clone much larger than this one lies a single base away; base qualities are absent. The same CDR3 is also encoded by other DNA sequences in this sample.

The immunoSEQ Assay was the method used to sequence TCRbeta CDR3 regions. After extraction, genomic DNA underwent amplification by bias-controlled multiplex PCR, followed by high-throughput sequencing. Under the source paper's analysis protocol: To quantify the absolute abundance of every unique TCRbeta CDR3 region, sequences were collapsed and filtered. T cell fraction was estimated by normalization of TCRbeta template counts to usable DNA, with usable DNA being measured through amplification of reference genes present in all nucleated cells. Repertoire TCRs were annotated as SARS-CoV-2-specific when V gene, CDR3 amino acid sequence and J gene were exactly matched to a known reactive TCR set. The reference SARS-CoV-2 TCR set was obtained from MIRA and was filtered for enrichment in COVID-19-positive ImmuneCODE repertoires, whereby public or cross-reactive TCRs were removed. Using the MIRA antigens, annotated TCRs were further analysed by specific ORF or by position within an ORF. Breadth was defined as the number of annotated unique rearrangements divided by the total number of unique productive rearrangements, and depth was defined as the summed frequency of the annotated unique rearrangements. TCR breadth was compared between groups using two-sided Wilcoxon rank-sum tests. TCRdb obtained this table from immuneACCESS and retained in-frame rearrangements with V and J assigned. These tables miss some clones; where compared with another copy, unresolved V genes account for less than half of the shortfall, and the remainder is unexplained. V and J calls and clone size are given by that table; D and trimming were obtained from the DNA. The sample table shows 320,000 or so clones, and roughly 90% are seen once. Clones ranked in the top ten supply 4.5% to 5.5% of the sample.

The sequence joins TRBV6-5 to TRBJ1-1; no D gene is confidently identified. Sample: peripheral blood, taken in a trial of Ad26.COV2.S vaccine versus placebo. The sequence derives from a person between 18 and 65 years old who received the Ad26.COV2.S COVID-19 vaccine or a placebo. The CDR3 in this case is CASSYAAEAFF. The DNA sequence is given as TGTGCCAGCAGTTATGCCGCTGAAGCTTTCTTT.